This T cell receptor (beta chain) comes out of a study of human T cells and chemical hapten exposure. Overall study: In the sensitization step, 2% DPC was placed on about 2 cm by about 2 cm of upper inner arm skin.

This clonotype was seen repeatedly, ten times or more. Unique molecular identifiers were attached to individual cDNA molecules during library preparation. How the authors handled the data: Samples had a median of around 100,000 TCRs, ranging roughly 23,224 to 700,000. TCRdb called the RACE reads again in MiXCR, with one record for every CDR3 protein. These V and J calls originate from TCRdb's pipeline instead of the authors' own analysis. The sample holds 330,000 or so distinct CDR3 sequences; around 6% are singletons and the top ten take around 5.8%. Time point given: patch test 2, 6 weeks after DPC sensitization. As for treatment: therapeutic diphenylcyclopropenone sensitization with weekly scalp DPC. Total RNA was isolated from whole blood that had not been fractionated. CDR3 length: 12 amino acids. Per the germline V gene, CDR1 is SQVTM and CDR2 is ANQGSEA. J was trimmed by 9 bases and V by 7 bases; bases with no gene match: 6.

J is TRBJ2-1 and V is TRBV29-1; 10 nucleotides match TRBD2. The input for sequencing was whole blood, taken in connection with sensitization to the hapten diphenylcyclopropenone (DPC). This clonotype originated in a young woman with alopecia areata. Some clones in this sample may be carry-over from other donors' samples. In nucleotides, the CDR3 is TGCAGCGCTCCCGGGACTAGCGCTGAGCAGTTCTTC. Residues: CSAPGTSAEQFF.